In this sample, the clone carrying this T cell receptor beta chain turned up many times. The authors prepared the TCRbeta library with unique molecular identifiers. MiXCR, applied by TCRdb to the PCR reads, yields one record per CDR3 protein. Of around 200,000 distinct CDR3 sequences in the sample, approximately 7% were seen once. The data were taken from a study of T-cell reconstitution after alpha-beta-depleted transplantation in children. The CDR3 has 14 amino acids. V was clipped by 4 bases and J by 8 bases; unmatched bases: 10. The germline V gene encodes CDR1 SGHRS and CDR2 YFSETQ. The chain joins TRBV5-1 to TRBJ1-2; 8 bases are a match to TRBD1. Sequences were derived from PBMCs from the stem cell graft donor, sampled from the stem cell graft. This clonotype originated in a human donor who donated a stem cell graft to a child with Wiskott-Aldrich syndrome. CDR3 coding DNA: TGCGCCAGCAGCATCGGACAGGGTTTATCCGGCTACACCTTC. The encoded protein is CASSIGQGLSGYTF.